This TCR beta chain appears in the sequencing data of a study of blood T cell repertoires in COVID-19. Using immunoSEQ multiplex PCR, the repertoire was profiled, and TCRdb retains in-frame clones only, with some absent. Seen here are around 450,000 clones, around 90% observed once, and the top ten hold approximately 0.55%. Remarks on this clone: Different DNA sequences within this sample yield the same CDR3.

Germline loops: CDR1 SGHTA, CDR2 FQGTGA. The CDR3 spans 13 residues. Trimming removed 3 bases from V and 3 bases from J, with 6 bases in between. This TCR derives from a man aged 18 to 30 who had recovered from COVID-19. Sample: PBMCs or T cells enriched from blood (not recorded which). The V and J genes are TRBV7-3 and TRBJ2-1; TRBD2 is a possible D gene (6 bases). DNA of the CDR3: TGTGCCAGCAGCTTGACTAGCTACAATGAGCAGTTCTTC. This gives the protein CASSLTSYNEQFF.